This TCR beta chain was captured by sequencing in a study of T-cell memory formation after mild COVID-19. Study-wide results and limits: The SARS-CoV-2 specificity of second-wave clones reaching peak at day 37 remained unverified.

From germline, CDR1 is MNHEY and CDR2 SVGEGT. CDR3 size: 14 residues. V was clipped by 8 bases and J by 1 base; unmatched bases: 6. The sample holds a few counts of this clonotype. Its antigen is unidentified. From the 5' RACE reads, TCRdb called clonotypes with MiXCR, one entry per CDR3 protein. The sample lists some 310,000 distinct CDR3 sequences, 20% to 25% occurring once. The chain is built from TRBV6-2 or TRBV6-3 and TRBJ2-3; 7 nucleotides match TRBD1. The clonotype comes from a man aged 18 to 35 who had mild COVID-19 (a few samples of this study predate the infection). Cell type and time point are not known. Sequencing input: PBMCs or a T cell subset sorted from them (not recorded which). CDR3 loop: CASGRGQRTDTQYF. CDR3 sequence (DNA): TGTGCCAGCGGAAGGGGACAGCGCACAGATACGCAGTATTTT.